The following is a T cell receptor beta chain sequence with its context. The sample is drawn from a study of control samples from healthy donors and cancer patients. Only in-frame clones appear in the TCRdb table, and some are missing; sequencing was by immunoSEQ multiplex PCR. This table holds approximately 90,000 clones, about 92% found once. Looked up from germline, CDR1 is MNHEY and CDR2 is SVGAGI. V lost 7 bases and J lost 3, with 18 bases in between. CDR3 length: 15 residues. The chain is built from TRBV6-5 and TRBJ1-1, with D tentatively TRBD1 (5 bases). This receptor was identified in a woman in her twenties or thirties in good health. The sample taken for sequencing was blood. The DNA for the CDR3 is TGTGCCAGCACCTTCGGTGGGGGACCGTACACTGAAGCTTTCTTT. It yields the protein CASTFGGGPYTEAFF.